This TCR beta chain was sequenced during a study of cytomegalovirus exposure and HLA in healthy donors. Study-wide points: CMV serostatus was the sole immune exposure information available.

This CDR3 is built from 14 residues. The J segment lost 8 bases and the V segment lost 4 bases, leaving 10 bases of the junction unmatched. CDR1 MDHEN and CDR2 SYDVKM come from the germline V gene. Vbeta (60) and Jbeta (13) primers were used in the PCR. In the authors' methods: Tens of millions of unique TCR beta chains, roughly 11 million shared, were counted in a later analysis. Generated by immunoSEQ multiplex PCR, the TCRdb table keeps only in-frame clones and is missing some. That table furnishes V, J and clone size, whereas the DNA furnished D and trimming. The sample includes 100,000 to 150,000 clones. About this clone itself: What it recognizes is unknown.

This TCR derives from a man between 18 and 35 years old in good health and CMV-seronegative. The specimen was PBMCs. The genes are TRBV28 and TRBJ1-1; 7 nucleotides agree with TRBD1. CDR3 region: CASSSDREVVEAFF. The CDR3 bases are TGTGCCAGCAGTTCTGACAGGGAAGTGGTAGAAGCTTTCTTT. Looking up the rest from reference TRBV28 and TRBJ1-1 gives the full variable domain: DVKVTQSSRYLVKRTGEKVFLECVQDMDHENMFWYRQDPGLGLRLIYFSYDVKMKEKGDIPEGYSVSREKKERFSLILESASTNQTSMYLCASSSDREVVEAFFGQGTRLTVV.